A single sample gave rise to the 9 T cell receptor beta chains below, sequenced in a study of T cell changes during pregnancy in multiple sclerosis. The method was immunoSEQ multiplex PCR; TCRdb's version includes in-frame clones alone and lacks a portion of them. The sample yields about 110,000 clones, about nine tenths seen once. The source was peripheral blood, collected after pregnancy. Receptors were obtained from a female donor with multiple sclerosis, enrolled in a pregnancy study.

The chain joins TRBV19 to TRBJ1-2, with a weak D call TRBD1 (6 bases). V gave up 3 bases and J gave up 4 bases, with 9 bases separating them. This CDR3 region has 13 residues. CDR1 LNHDA and CDR2 SQIVND come from the germline V gene (reference sequence). For the CDR3, the DNA is TGTGCCAGTAGTATGCAGGGGATCTATGGCTACACCTTC. Its translation is CASSMQGIYGYTF.

J is TRBJ1-3 and V is TRBV28; no reliable D call. V was cut by 2 bases and J by 2 bases, with 10 bases left in between. CDR1 is MDHEN and CDR2 is SYDVKM in the germline V gene. The CDR3 runs to 15 residues. CDR3 coding DNA: TGTGCCAGCAGTTTAGTGAGATCGGCTGGAAACACCATATATTTT. Translated, it gives CASSLVRSAGNTIYF.

The rearrangement links TRBV2 to TRBJ1-2, with TRBD1 identical over 7 bases. V was clipped by 5 bases and J by 12 bases; unmatched bases: 3. This CDR3 has 10 residues. Germline V CDR1 and CDR2: SNHLY, FYNNEI. The CDR3 nucleotides are TGTGCCAGCAGTCTACAGGGGAACACCTTC. It specifies CASSLQGNTF. The whole variable domain, remainder taken from reference TRBV2 and TRBJ1-2, is EPEVTQTPSHQVTQMGQEVILRCVPISNHLYFYWYRQILGQKVEFLVSFYNNEISEKSEIFDDQFSVERPDGSNFTLKIRSTKLEDSAMYFCASSLQGNTFGSGTRLTVV.

This clone is a singleton in its sample. V gene TRBV2 combines with J gene TRBJ1-2, with TRBD1 identical over 7 bases. J lost 8 bases, V lost 6 bases, and 6 bases had no gene match. Germline V gives CDR1 SNHLY, CDR2 FYNNEI. The CDR3 runs 12 residues. CDR3 loop: CASRQNRGGYTF. CDR3 sequence (DNA): TGTGCCAGCAGACAAAACAGGGGAGGCTACACCTTC.

The chain is built from TRBV6-6 and TRBJ1-2; no definite D call. The CDR3 extends over 14 amino acids. With 4 bases removed from V and 4 bases from J, the gap between germline ends came to 13 bases. Germline V gene sequence: CDR1 MNHNY, CDR2 SVGAGI (reference sequence). The CDR3 nucleotides are TGTGCCAGCAGTTTTACCCAGGAACTCTATGGCTACACCTTC. This translates into CASSFTQELYGYTF.

This chain links TRBV19 with TRBJ2-7, with 10 positions matching TRBD1. The CDR3 covers 15 residues. The germline V gene encodes CDR1 LNHDA and CDR2 SQIVND (reference sequence). J was trimmed by 4 bases and V by 5 bases; bases with no gene match: 8. CDR3 protein: CASSVHGDRGYEQYF. DNA of the CDR3: TGTGCCAGTAGTGTGCACGGGGACAGGGGTTACGAGCAGTACTTC.

The chain couples TRBV5-1 to TRBJ1-1, with TRBD1 matching 8 bases. The trim removed 3 bases at V and 5 bases at J, leaving 6 bases unmatched. Germline CDR1 SGHRS, CDR2 YFSETQ. The CDR3 runs to 14 residues. As DNA, the CDR3 is TGCGCCAGCAGCTCTCAGGGGGCAGGGACTGAAGCTTTCTTT. It encodes CASSSQGAGTEAFF.

The chain employs TRBV11-3 and TRBJ2-3; 9 bases are shared with TRBD2. CDR1 SGHNT and CDR2 YENEEA come from the germline V gene. The V and J ends lost 5 bases and 0 bases, in that order; junction bases with no gene match: 15. The CDR3 covers 19 residues. The CDR3 protein is CASSPGGLAGLLSTDTQYF. The CDR3 nucleotides read TGTGCCAGCAGCCCAGGGGGGCTAGCGGGGCTTCTCAGCACAGATACGCAGTATTTT.

This clone was detected once. The rearrangement uses TRBV4-1 and TRBJ2-7, with D perhaps TRBD2 (6 bases). In germline, CDR1 is MGHRA, CDR2 YSYEKL. V lost 4 bases to trimming and J lost 4 bases, with 14 bases between them. CDR3 length equals 14 residues. The CDR3 DNA is TGCGCCAGCAGCCGACCGGGACTCCTATACGAGCAGTACTTC. Its translation: CASSRPGLLYEQYF.